The 11 T cell receptor beta chains listed next were all sequenced from one sample in a study of cytomegalovirus exposure and HLA in healthy donors. The PCR ran on 60 Vbeta and 13 Jbeta primers. Method: immunoSEQ multiplex PCR; TCRdb's copy keeps in-frame clones and lacks some. The data hold approximately 150,000 clones, with around three quarters observed a single time. Sequenced: PBMCs. Source of these receptors: a man aged 35-49 years in good health and CMV-seronegative.

The chain links TRBV28 to TRBJ1-5; TRBD1 matches at 7 bases. The CDR3 is 15 residues long. V shed 5 bases, J shed 5 bases, and the junction held 9 bases outside the gene matches. The germline V gene has CDR1 MDHEN and CDR2 SYDVKM. CDR3 nucleotides: TGTGCCAGCAGTCCAACCAGGGGGTCTGATCAGCCCCAGCATTTT. Amino acid sequence: CASSPTRGSDQPQHF.

The chain carries TRBV4-2 and TRBJ2-3, with 13 nucleotides matching TRBD2. The CDR3 has 16 residues. Germline trimming cut 6 bases from V and 2 bases from J; bases unmatched to any gene: 5. The germline V gene encodes CDR1 LGHNA and CDR2 YNFKEQ. The CDR3 nucleotides are TGTGCCAGCAGGCTGACTAGCGGGGGGTCCACAGATACGCAGTATTTT. This translates into CASRLTSGGSTDTQYF.

The chain combines TRBV5-1 with TRBJ2-3, with D perhaps TRBD2 (5 bases). V lost 1 base, J lost 2 bases, and 8 bases lay in between. This CDR3 comprises 14 residues. Per germline, CDR1 SGHRS and CDR2 YFSETQ. CDR3 DNA: TGCGCCAGCAGCTTGCTCGGGAACACAGATACGCAGTATTTT. Translated, it gives CASSLLGNTDTQYF.

The V and J genes are TRBV7-2 and TRBJ2-3; 10 bases map to TRBD2. V was pared by 3 bases and J by 6 bases, with 9 bases of the junction left unmatched. The CDR3 has 16 residues. The germline gives CDR1 SGHTA, CDR2 FQGNSA. CDR3 loop: CASSFGPLAGRDTQYF. CDR3 nucleotide sequence: TGTGCCAGCAGCTTTGGGCCACTAGCGGGAAGGGATACGCAGTATTTT.

The rearrangement uses TRBV19 and TRBJ2-3, with D tentatively TRBD1 (6 bases). Trimming left V 7 bases short and J 0 bases short, with 11 bases between. Germline CDR1 LNHDA, CDR2 SQIVND (reference sequence). The CDR3 totals 14 residues. This chain's CDR3 is CASTTGTSTDTQYF. In nucleotides, the CDR3 is TGTGCCAGTACCACGGGGACAAGCACAGATACGCAGTATTTT.

This clone was counted a single time. The chain is built from TRBV23-1 and TRBJ2-5; D gene unclear. TRBV23-1 carries the ORF label, with uncertain function. V dropped 6 bases and J dropped 5 bases, with 13 bases sitting between them. The CDR3 is 13 amino acids. The DNA of the CDR3 is TGCGCCAGCAGGGTCTTGTTGAGGGAGACCCAGTACTTC. Translating gives CASRVLLRETQYF.

The table lists this clone with a few counts. V usage is TRBV6-1 and J usage is TRBJ1-5; D might be TRBD1 (5 bases). V was pared by 10 bases and J by 7 bases, with 17 bases between. Germline V gene data show CDR1 as MNHNS and CDR2 as SASEGT. The CDR3 length is 13 residues. In DNA form, the CDR3 reads TGTGCCATCGCCGGGGGGGGAGGGCAGCCCCAGCATTTT. Translated: CAIAGGGGQPQHF.

This CDR3 is CASSLPSGRSYEQYF. In DNA, the CDR3 is TGTGCCAGCAGTTTACCTAGCGGGAGATCCTACGAGCAGTACTTC. The chain couples TRBV28 to TRBJ2-7, with 10 bases fitting TRBD2. The CDR3 extends over 15 amino acids. CDR1 and CDR2 from the germline V gene are MDHEN and SYDVKM. V trimming: 2 bases; J trimming: 1 base; junction bases outside the gene matches: 2. The variable domain in full, completed from reference TRBV28 and TRBJ2-7, reads DVKVTQSSRYLVKRTGEKVFLECVQDMDHENMFWYRQDPGLGLRLIYFSYDVKMKEKGDIPEGYSVSREKKERFSLILESASTNQTSMYLCASSLPSGRSYEQYFGPGTRLTVT.

The chain combines TRBV4-1 with TRBJ1-2; possible D gene TRBD1, 6 bases. Germline lookup yields CDR1 MGHRA and CDR2 YSYEKL. The CDR3 spans 16 residues. V lost 1 base to trimming and J lost 2 bases, with 14 bases between them. The CDR3 loop is CASSQGGGRGNYGYTF. CDR3 DNA sequence: TGCGCCAGCAGCCAAGGAGGGGGGAGGGGGAACTATGGCTACACCTTC.

This clone was counted between two and nine times. This chain uses TRBV19 with TRBJ2-2; 7 nucleotides line up with TRBD2. V gave up 5 bases and J gave up 1 base; unmatched junction bases: 7. The CDR3 extends over 16 amino acids. The germline V gene encodes CDR1 LNHDA and CDR2 SQIVND (reference sequence). CDR3 residues: CASSRSAGQNTGELFF. The DNA of the CDR3 is TGTGCCAGTAGTCGCTCAGCGGGGCAGAACACCGGGGAGCTGTTTTTT.

V usage is TRBV2 and J usage is TRBJ2-7; maybe TRBD2 (5 bases). This CDR3 contains 13 residues. V lost 6 bases, J lost 2 bases, and 11 bases lay in between. Per the germline V gene, CDR1 is SNHLY and CDR2 is FYNNEI. CDR3 protein: CASSYPGAYEQYF. In DNA, the CDR3 is TGTGCCAGCAGCTACCCCGGGGCCTACGAGCAGTACTTC.